This paragraph covers one T cell receptor beta chain sequence. What it recognizes is unknown. This sample stems from a study of T cell responses to AZD1222 COVID-19 vaccine. Study-wide points: It should be noted that donors were predominantly white British and more often female, and clonal diversity was possibly underestimated. Dominant CD4 TCR responses targeted spike regions 160-218 and 743-854. Elevations in Spike-specific TCR breadth and depth followed administration of two AZD1222 doses. Within unmutated variant regions lay the reported targets of nearly half of spike-specific TCRs.

Sequenced by immunoSEQ multiplex PCR; TCRdb stores in-frame clones only, minus some. The top ten hold approximately 0.64% of the sample, which has 150,000 to 200,000 clones, roughly 92% seen once. The clonotype comes from an adult in good health. The source was peripheral blood, collected on day 0 of AZD1222 vaccination.

This CDR3 is CASSLSYEQFF. DNA for the CDR3: TGTGCCAGCAGTTTGTCGTATGAGCAGTTCTTC. The chain couples TRBV12-3 or TRBV12-4 to TRBJ2-1; D ambiguous. The CDR3 is 11 amino acids. Deletions cut 3 bases from V and 8 bases from J, with 5 bases between.